The present T cell receptor beta chain was sequenced within a study of shared clonotypes between healthy human individuals. V shed 1 base and J shed 5 bases, with 9 bases lying between them. The CDR3 loop spans 13 amino acids. Germline V lookup: CDR1 KGHSH, CDR2 LQKENI. The data were produced by immunoSEQ multiplex PCR, yet TCRdb's version contains in-frame clones alone and is incomplete. The sample lists more than 550,000 clones; around 70% were seen once. The donors were adults (healthy and HIV-negative) with no recent acute infections or vaccinations. The clonotype comes from a woman younger than 45 in good health. The sample comprised memory CD4+ T cells sorted from blood. The subset: CD45RA-negative fraction. The chain couples TRBV18 to TRBJ2-7; no clear D gene. The DNA for the CDR3 is TGTGCCAGCTCACCACAGAAAATCAACGAGCAGTACTTC. Its protein is CASSPQKINEQYF.